These T cell receptor beta chains were read from a single sample in a study of memory CD4+ T cells and cytomegalovirus serostatus. Assay used: immunoSEQ multiplex PCR; TCRdb lists only in-frame clones, some missing. Of about 56,000 clones in the sample, 82% were seen once. Sequences were obtained from memory CD4+ T cells from blood. The origin of the receptors is an adult in good health and CMV-seronegative. CDR3s include the opening cysteine and the closing phenylalanine or tryptophan. D genes are given only for firm matches. A clone size is listed for some rows: how often the clone was seen (once, few, many), or a class if it is expanded.

D gene	clone size	V gene	J gene	CDR3 protein	CDR3 DNA
NA	NA	TRBV6-1	TRBJ2-3	CASTRSRTDTQYF	TGTGCCAGCACCCGCTCGAGGACAGATACGCAGTATTTT
TRBD2	NA	TRBV7-3	TRBJ2-5	CASSPGGARGETQYF	TGTGCCAGCAGCCCCGGGGGGGCCCGGGGAGAGACCCAGTACTTC
TRBD1	NA	TRBV19	TRBJ1-5	CASRGTGLSDSNQPQHF	TGTGCCAGTAGAGGGACAGGGCTGTCCGATAGCAATCAGCCCCAGCATTTT
NA	NA	TRBV30	TRBJ1-3	CAWMGGKGSGNTIYF	TGTGCCTGGATGGGCGGGAAGGGCTCTGGAAACACCATATATTTT
TRBD2	NA	TRBV5-8	TRBJ2-5	CASSSGTSGGAGETQYF	TGTGCCAGCAGCTCCGGGACTAGCGGGGGGGCCGGTGAGACCCAGTACTTC
NA	NA	TRBV30	TRBJ1-6	CAWSVQGNSPLHF	TGTGCCTGGAGTGTACAGGGAAATTCACCCCTCCACTTT
TRBD1	NA	TRBV10-3	TRBJ1-2	CAISDQGATNYGYTF	TGTGCCATCAGTGACCAGGGGGCAACTAACTATGGCTACACCTTC
NA	NA	TRBV18	TRBJ1-1	CASSRGRNTEAFF	TGTGCCAGCTCCCGCGGAAGGAACACTGAAGCTTTCTTT
NA	NA	TRBV7-2	TRBJ1-5	CASSLRAGNQPQHF	TGTGCCAGCAGCTTAAGGGCGGGAAATCAGCCCCAGCATTTT
NA	few	TRBV5-6	TRBJ1-5	CASSLRIGTKENQPQHF	TGTGCCAGCAGCTTGAGGATCGGGACGAAGGAGAATCAGCCCCAGCATTTT
NA	NA	TRBV5-1	TRBJ1-4	CASSLGEGKNEKLFF	TGCGCCAGCAGCTTGGGAGAAGGGAAGAATGAAAAACTGTTTTTT
TRBD1	NA	TRBV9	TRBJ1-1	CASSVVGTGGPNTEAFF	TGTGCCAGCAGCGTAGTCGGGACAGGGGGTCCGAACACTGAAGCTTTCTTT
NA	NA	TRBV14	TRBJ1-6	CASSLGTFSPLHF	TGTGCCAGCAGCCTGGGGACATTTTCACCCCTCCACTTT
NA	NA	TRBV28	TRBJ2-7	CASNTQGSPYEQYF	TGTGCCAGCAATACCCAGGGGTCCCCCTACGAGCAGTACTTC
TRBD1	NA	TRBV10-3	TRBJ2-3	CAIRGTATDTQYF	TGTGCCATCAGGGGGACAGCGACAGATACGCAGTATTTT
NA	NA	TRBV7-2	TRBJ1-3	CASSLHARTASSGNTIYF	TGTGCCAGCAGCCTCCACGCCCGGACGGCGAGCTCTGGAAACACCATATATTTT
NA	once	TRBV2	TRBJ2-5	CASSESTQGTQYF	TGTGCCAGCAGTGAAAGTACTCAGGGGACCCAGTACTTC
NA	NA	TRBV9	TRBJ2-7	CASSRGASAAYEQYF	TGTGCCAGTAGCCGTGGGGCTAGCGCAGCCTACGAGCAGTACTTC
TRBD1	NA	TRBV9	TRBJ2-2	CASSSYPGQGNTGELFF	TGTGCCAGCAGCTCCTATCCGGGACAGGGGAACACCGGGGAGCTGTTTTTT
NA	NA	TRBV4-1	TRBJ1-1	CASSKQPDTEAFF	TGCGCCAGCAGCAAACAGCCGGACACTGAAGCTTTCTTT
NA	NA	TRBV10-3	TRBJ1-6	CAISEMGPRNSPLHF	TGTGCCATCAGTGAGATGGGGCCCCGGAATTCACCCCTCCACTTT
NA	NA	TRBV11-1	TRBJ2-5	CASSLRVPQETQYF	TGTGCCAGCAGCTTACGAGTGCCACAAGAGACCCAGTACTTC
NA	NA	TRBV19	TRBJ1-2	CASSLAGVNYGYTF	TGTGCCAGTAGTTTGGCAGGAGTTAACTATGGCTACACCTTC
TRBD1	NA	TRBV5-6	TRBJ1-1	CASSWGGQGVNTEAFF	TGTGCCAGCAGCTGGGGGGGACAGGGGGTAAACACTGAAGCTTTCTTT
NA	NA	TRBV5-4	TRBJ1-1	CASSLKAEDRQAFF	TGTGCCAGCAGCTTGAAAGCTGAGGACAGACAAGCTTTCTTT
NA	NA	TRBV5-1	TRBJ2-2	CASWMGQPGAGELFF	TGCGCCAGCTGGATGGGACAACCGGGGGCCGGGGAGCTGTTTTTT
TRBD1	NA	TRBV6-1	TRBJ1-4	CASSVTGNEKLFF	TGTGCCAGCAGTGTGACAGGGAATGAAAAACTGTTTTTT
TRBD1	NA	TRBV5-1	TRBJ1-4	CASSLAPQGATNEKLFF	TGCGCCAGCAGCTTGGCCCCTCAGGGGGCAACTAATGAAAAACTGTTTTTT
NA	NA	TRBV9	TRBJ1-2	CASSVDTRGADGYTF	TGTGCCAGCAGCGTAGATACGAGGGGGGCGGATGGCTACACCTTC
TRBD1	once	TRBV7-8	TRBJ1-5	CASSKNPGTDNQPQHF	TGTGCCAGCAGCAAGAACCCCGGGACAGATAATCAGCCCCAGCATTTT
NA	NA	TRBV4-2	TRBJ1-2	CASSPGRLGGYTF	TGTGCCAGCAGCCCCGGTAGGCTGGGTGGCTACACCTTC
NA	NA	TRBV10-1	TRBJ2-5	CATYTRGPDRTQETQYF	TGCGCCACCTACACCCGGGGCCCCGACAGAACCCAAGAGACCCAGTACTTC
TRBD2	NA	TRBV4-2	TRBJ2-1	CASSHLLAGGHNEQFF	TGTGCCAGCAGCCACCTACTAGCGGGGGGGCACAATGAGCAGTTCTTC
NA	NA	TRBV30	TRBJ2-3	CAWRQGSTDTQYF	TGTGCCTGGAGACAGGGCTCCACAGATACGCAGTATTTT
TRBD2	NA	TRBV7-2	TRBJ2-1	CASSNIAGGYNEQFF	TGTGCCAGCAGTAATATAGCGGGGGGGTACAATGAGCAGTTCTTC
NA	NA	TRBV7-2	TRBJ1-3	CASSFKEGNSGNTIYF	TGTGCCAGCAGCTTCAAGGAAGGGAACTCTGGAAACACCATATATTTT
TRBD1	NA	TRBV4-2	TRBJ1-4	CASSRDSGTGTNEKLFF	TGTGCCAGCAGCAGAGATAGTGGGACAGGCACTAATGAAAAACTGTTTTTT
NA	NA	TRBV5-4	TRBJ2-5	CASSPRGGNQETQYF	TGTGCCAGCAGCCCTAGGGGGGGGAACCAAGAGACCCAGTACTTC
NA	NA	TRBV7-2	TRBJ1-1	CASSLGGRDPAFF	TGTGCCAGCAGCCTAGGGGGAAGAGACCCGGCTTTCTTT
NA	NA	TRBV25-1	TRBJ2-3	CASSAAHGTQYF	TGTGCCAGCAGTGCAGCTCATGGTACGCAGTATTTT
NA	few	TRBV5-4	TRBJ1-2	CASSTEAGLFNYGYTF	TGTGCCAGCAGCACGGAAGCAGGGTTGTTCAACTATGGCTACACCTTC
NA	NA	TRBV2	TRBJ1-2	CASSVRRLYGYTF	TGTGCCAGCAGTGTTCGCCGGCTCTATGGCTACACCTTC
TRBD1	NA	TRBV5-1	TRBJ2-5	CASSSGTGGQETQYF	TGCGCCAGCAGCTCCGGGACAGGGGGACAAGAGACCCAGTACTTC
NA	NA	TRBV9	TRBJ1-2	CASSAHVGGGYTF	TGTGCCAGCAGCGCCCACGTAGGCGGTGGCTACACCTTC
NA	NA	TRBV4-1	TRBJ1-2	CASSIRITDGYTF	TGCGCCAGCAGCATTAGAATAACGGATGGCTACACCTTC
TRBD1	NA	TRBV5-1	TRBJ1-3	CASSSGQTPGNTIYF	TGCGCCAGCAGCTCGGGACAGACCCCCGGAAACACCATATATTTT
NA	few	TRBV20-1	TRBJ1-2	CSARDRESYTF	TGCAGTGCTAGAGATCGGGAGTCCTACACCTTC
NA	NA	TRBV11-2	TRBJ2-3	CASTPSTDTQYF	TGTGCCAGCACCCCGAGCACAGATACGCAGTATTTT
NA	NA	TRBV28	TRBJ2-2	CASSLPLSSTGELFF	TGTGCCAGCAGTTTGCCTCTTAGTAGCACCGGGGAGCTGTTTTTT
NA	NA	TRBV15	TRBJ2-7	CATSRVTYSYEQYF	TGTGCCACCAGCAGAGTTACCTACTCCTACGAGCAGTACTTC
NA	NA	TRBV4-2	TRBJ1-5	CASSQDLDTDSNQPQHF	TGTGCCAGCAGCCAAGATTTGGACACCGATAGCAATCAGCCCCAGCATTTT